A selection of T cell receptor beta chains follows, all from one sample in a study of blood T cell repertoires in COVID-19. Generated by immunoSEQ multiplex PCR, the TCRdb table keeps only in-frame clones and is missing some. The repertoire holds 60,000 to 90,000 clones, with less than 75% as singletons. The sequenced sample consisted of peripheral blood. The receptors stem from a man aged 60 to 75 with acute or convalescent COVID-19. Both conserved end residues are part of each CDR3. A D gene is named only where the DNA matches it firmly. Expanded clones are given a class, and other clones once, few, many or no size at all.

J gene,D gene,clone size,V gene,CDR3 DNA,CDR3 protein
TRBJ2-5,TRBD2,-,TRBV5-1,TGCGCCAGCAGCTCCAATAGCGGGAGGGGTGAGACCCAGTACTTC,CASSSNSGRGETQYF
TRBJ2-1,-,-,TRBV24-1,TGTGCCACCAGTGATCCTGGGGGGGCTGGGAATGAGCAGTTCTTC,CATSDPGGAGNEQFF
TRBJ2-7,-,-,TRBV29-1,TGCAGCGTTGAAGATCTCGAAGCCGAGCAGTACTTC,CSVEDLEAEQYF
TRBJ2-2,-,-,TRBV29-1,TGCAGCGTTAGAGGTTCCGCGAACACCGGGGAGCTGTTTTTT,CSVRGSANTGELFF
TRBJ1-3,-,-,TRBV4-1,TGCGCCAGCAGCCAGGCGACAGATTCTGGAAACACCATATATTTT,CASSQATDSGNTIYF
TRBJ1-1,-,-,TRBV6-6,TGTGCCAGCAGTCCTATACAGGGTAGTGAGGGAGCTTTCTTT,CASSPIQGSEGAFF
TRBJ1-2,TRBD1,-,TRBV19,TGTGCCAGTAGTACGACAGGGATGGGCTACACCTTC,CASSTTGMGYTF
TRBJ2-1,-,-,TRBV5-4,TGTGCCAGCAATGGGGACAGACTAGCGAGATACAATGAGCAGTTCTTC,CASNGDRLARYNEQFF
TRBJ1-2,TRBD1,-,TRBV5-6,TGTGCCAGCAGCTTGCCAGCACAGGGGGCTAACTATGGCTACACCTTC,CASSLPAQGANYGYTF
TRBJ1-2,-,-,TRBV11-2,TGTGCCAGCAGCCCACTCGGACAGTCCGCTCACTATGGCTACACCTTC,CASSPLGQSAHYGYTF
TRBJ1-2,-,-,TRBV19,TGTGCCAGTAGATCGGGGAACTATGGCTACACCTTC,CASRSGNYGYTF
TRBJ1-4,-,-,TRBV4-1,TGCGCCAGCAGCCAAGTTGTCGGGACTGTGATGGGTGAAAAACTGTTTTTT,CASSQVVGTVMGEKLFF
TRBJ1-4,-,-,TRBV19,TGTGCCAGTAGTATCGAAGGGGCGGTGGGAAGAGAAAAACTGTTTTTT,CASSIEGAVGREKLFF
TRBJ2-3,-,once,TRBV10-2,TGCGCCAGCAGTGAGTCGCGGGCCCCGTCCTCCGATACGCAGTATTTT,CASSESRAPSSDTQYF
TRBJ2-1,-,-,TRBV7-3,TGTGCCAGCAGCTCACAGACTACCTCCTACAATGAGCAGTTCTTC,CASSSQTTSYNEQFF
TRBJ2-1,-,many,TRBV14,TGTGCCAGCAGCCAAGAATGGGGGGACCCCTACAATGAGCAGTTCTTC,CASSQEWGDPYNEQFF
TRBJ1-1,TRBD1,few,TRBV6-1,TGTGCCAGCAGTGAACCCAGGGGGCGAGCTTTCTTT,CASSEPRGRAFF
TRBJ2-2,-,-,TRBV29-1,TGCAGCGTTGAGGCGGGACAGACAAACACCGGGGAGCTGTTTTTT,CSVEAGQTNTGELFF
TRBJ2-3,TRBD2,-,TRBV7-3,TGTGCCAGCAGGGCGAGTAGCGGGGGGGCCAGGGATACGCAGTATTTT,CASRASSGGARDTQYF
TRBJ2-2,TRBD1,-,TRBV4-1,TGCGCCAGCAGCCAAGTTGGACAGGGGGCGAACACCGGGGAGCTGTTTTTT,CASSQVGQGANTGELFF
TRBJ1-4,TRBD1,-,TRBV10-3,TGTGCCATCAGCTACGACAGGGGTGAAAAACTGTTTTTT,CAISYDRGEKLFF
TRBJ2-2,-,-,TRBV7-9,TGTGCCAGCAGCTTGGGGGCCTACACCGGGGAGCTGTTTTTT,CASSLGAYTGELFF
TRBJ1-1,-,-,TRBV30,TGTGCCTGGAGTGTTTCCAGGAACACTGAAGCTTTCTTT,CAWSVSRNTEAFF
TRBJ2-5,-,-,TRBV11-2,TGTGCCAGCAGCCTCGGGGAGACCCAGTACTTC,CASSLGETQYF
TRBJ1-2,-,once,TRBV4-1,TGCGCCAGCAGCCAGAGGGATAGGGGGGGCTATGGCTACACCTTC,CASSQRDRGGYGYTF
TRBJ1-2,-,-,TRBV11-2,TGTGCCAGCAGCAGATCAGGTGATGGCTACACCTTC,CASSRSGDGYTF
TRBJ2-3,TRBD1,-,TRBV7-2,TGTGCCAGCAGCTTACCGGGACAGCCCACAGATACGCAGTATTTT,CASSLPGQPTDTQYF
TRBJ1-1,-,-,TRBV6-2/TRBV6-3,TGTGCCAGCAGTTACGCAGGGTTTGGGACTGAAGCTTTCTTT,CASSYAGFGTEAFF
TRBJ2-1,TRBD2,-,TRBV28,TGTGCCAGCAGCCCAATGCGGGAGGGCAATGAGCAGTTCTTC,CASSPMREGNEQFF
TRBJ1-2,-,-,TRBV12-3/TRBV12-4,TGTGCCAGCAGTCAGGCCGCTAACTATGGCTACACCTTC,CASSQAANYGYTF
TRBJ1-1,-,-,TRBV2,TGTGCCAGCGAAGCAGACATGAACACTGAAGCTTTCTTT,CASEADMNTEAFF